This TCR beta chain was observed in a study of blood T cells in healthy people across ages. This clonotype was observed a few times. For the second PCR, which ran for roughly 7 to 11 cycles, a sample-barcoded 5' primer and a J-beta primer mix were used. One entry per CDR3 protein, called by TCRdb with MiXCR from the 5' RACE reads. The repertoire holds about 930,000 distinct CDR3 sequences, 25% to 30% seen once, with 10% to 13% in the top ten. The CDR3 is made up of 16 amino acids. V was trimmed by 1 base and J by 2 bases, leaving 14 bases between them. Per germline, CDR1 MGHRA and CDR2 YSYEKL. The data were also submitted as part of a second study, on T cells of mothers and their children. In that study: In unrelated and related pairs, TCR recombination output is shaped in a similar way by thymic selection.

The chain is built from TRBV4-1 and TRBJ1-2; a weak D match, TRBD1 (5 bases). The receptor was isolated from a woman aged 40 to 50 in good health. The source material was blood. The CDR3 loop reads CASSQVFQGGNYGYTF. DNA of the CDR3: TGCGCCAGCAGCCAAGTATTCCAGGGAGGAAACTATGGCTACACCTTC.